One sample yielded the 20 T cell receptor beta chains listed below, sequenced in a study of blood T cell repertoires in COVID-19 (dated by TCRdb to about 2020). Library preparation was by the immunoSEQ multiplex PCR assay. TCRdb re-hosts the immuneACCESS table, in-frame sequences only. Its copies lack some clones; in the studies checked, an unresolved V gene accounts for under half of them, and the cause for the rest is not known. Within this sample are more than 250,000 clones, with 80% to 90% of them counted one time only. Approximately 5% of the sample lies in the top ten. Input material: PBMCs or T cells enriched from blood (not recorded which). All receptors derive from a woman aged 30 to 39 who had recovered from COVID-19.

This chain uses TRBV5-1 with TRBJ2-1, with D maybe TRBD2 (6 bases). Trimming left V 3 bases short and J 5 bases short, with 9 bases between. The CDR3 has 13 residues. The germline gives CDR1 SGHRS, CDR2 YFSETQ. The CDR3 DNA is TGCGCCAGCAGCTATGGGGGGAACAATGAGCAGTTCTTC. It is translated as CASSYGGNNEQFF.

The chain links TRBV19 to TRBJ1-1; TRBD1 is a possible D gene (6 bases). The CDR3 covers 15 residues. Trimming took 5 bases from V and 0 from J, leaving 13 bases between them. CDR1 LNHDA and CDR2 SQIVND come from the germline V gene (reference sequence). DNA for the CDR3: TGTGCCAGTAGTGTAACAGGGCTGCTGAACACTGAAGCTTTCTTT. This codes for CASSVTGLLNTEAFF. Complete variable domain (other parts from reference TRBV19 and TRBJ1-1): DGGITQSPKYLFRKEGQNVTLSCEQNLNHDAMYWYRQDPGQGLRLIYYSQIVNDFQKGDIAEGYSVSREKKESFPLTVTSAQKNPTAFYLCASSVTGLLNTEAFFGQGTRLTVV.

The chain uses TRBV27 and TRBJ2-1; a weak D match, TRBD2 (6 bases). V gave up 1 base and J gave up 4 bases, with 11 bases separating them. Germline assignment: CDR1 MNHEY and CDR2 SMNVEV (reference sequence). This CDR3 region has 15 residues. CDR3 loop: CASSLLRGPYNEQFF. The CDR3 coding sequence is TGTGCCAGCAGTTTATTGCGGGGTCCTTACAATGAGCAGTTCTTC.

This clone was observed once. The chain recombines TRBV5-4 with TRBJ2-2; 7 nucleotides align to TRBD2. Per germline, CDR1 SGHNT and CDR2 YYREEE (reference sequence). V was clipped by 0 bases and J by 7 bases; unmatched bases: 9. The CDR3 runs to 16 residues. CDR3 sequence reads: CASSLGARLAGGELFF. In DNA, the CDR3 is TGTGCCAGCAGCTTGGGGGCCCGACTAGCAGGCGGGGAGCTGTTTTTT.

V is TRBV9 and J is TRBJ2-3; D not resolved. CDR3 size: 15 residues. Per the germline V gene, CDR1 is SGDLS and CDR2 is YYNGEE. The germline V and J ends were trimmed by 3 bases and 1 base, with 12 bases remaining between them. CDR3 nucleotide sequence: TGTGCCAGCAGCGCCAACTTAGTCGGCACAGATACGCAGTATTTT. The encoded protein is CASSANLVGTDTQYF.

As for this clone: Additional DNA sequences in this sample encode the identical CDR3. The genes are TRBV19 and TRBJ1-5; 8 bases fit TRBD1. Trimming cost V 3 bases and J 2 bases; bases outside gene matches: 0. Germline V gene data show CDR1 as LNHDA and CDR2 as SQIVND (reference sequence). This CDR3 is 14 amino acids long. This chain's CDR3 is CASSMDRGNQPQHF. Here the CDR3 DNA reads TGTGCCAGTAGTATGGACAGGGGCAATCAGCCCCAGCATTTT.

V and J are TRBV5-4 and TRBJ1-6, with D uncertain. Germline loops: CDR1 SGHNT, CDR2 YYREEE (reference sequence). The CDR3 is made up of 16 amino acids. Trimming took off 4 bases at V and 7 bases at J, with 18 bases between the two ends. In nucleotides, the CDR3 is TGTGCCAGCAGCCCCCAAATCCGGGATCAAAATTCACCCCTCCACTTT. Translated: CASSPQIRDQNSPLHF.

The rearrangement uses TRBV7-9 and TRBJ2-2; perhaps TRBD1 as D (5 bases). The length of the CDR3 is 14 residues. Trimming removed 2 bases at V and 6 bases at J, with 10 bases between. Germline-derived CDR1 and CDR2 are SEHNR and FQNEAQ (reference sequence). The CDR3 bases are TGTGCCAGCAGCTTACAGGGTGTCGCCGGGGAGCTGTTTTTT. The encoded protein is CASSLQGVAGELFF. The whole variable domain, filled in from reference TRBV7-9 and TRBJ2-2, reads DTGVSQNPRHKITKRGQNVTFRCDPISEHNRLYWYRQTLGQGPEFLTYFQNEAQLEKSRLLSDRFSAERPKGSFSTLEIQRTEQGDSAMYLCASSLQGVAGELFFGEGSRLTVL.

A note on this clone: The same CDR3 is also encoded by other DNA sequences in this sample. In DNA, the CDR3 is TGCGCCAGCAGCTTGGTCCAGGGAGGCACTGAAGCTTTCTTT. This sequence encodes CASSLVQGGTEAFF. This chain links TRBV5-1 with TRBJ1-1; D perhaps matches TRBD1 (5 bases). Trimming took off 0 bases at V and 4 bases at J, with 10 bases between the two ends. Per germline, CDR1 SGHRS and CDR2 YFSETQ. This CDR3 comprises 14 residues.

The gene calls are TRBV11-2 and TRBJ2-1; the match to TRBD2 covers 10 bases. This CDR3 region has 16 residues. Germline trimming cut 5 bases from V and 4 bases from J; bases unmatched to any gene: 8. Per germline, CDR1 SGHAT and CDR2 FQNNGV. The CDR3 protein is CASSPWLLAGYNEQFF. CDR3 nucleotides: TGTGCCAGCAGCCCCTGGCTACTAGCGGGGTACAATGAGCAGTTCTTC.

Written as DNA, the CDR3 is TGCAGCGTTGAACTTACAAAGAACACTGAAGCTTTCTTT. Protein: CSVELTKNTEAFF. The V gene is TRBV29-1, the J gene TRBJ1-1, with D unresolved. This CDR3 has 13 residues. Trimming pared 2 bases from V and 1 base from J, leaving 8 bases between. Germline lookup yields CDR1 SQVTM and CDR2 ANQGSEA.

CDR3 coding DNA: TGTGCCAGCAGCCCTTCACGACAGGGGGATTCACCCCTCCACTTT. Translated: CASSPSRQGDSPLHF. The V gene is TRBV3-1 (or the pseudogene TRBV3-2), the J gene TRBJ1-6; 9 nucleotides agree with TRBD1. With V trimmed by 4 bases and J by 8 bases, 6 bases remained unmatched. This CDR3 is 15 amino acids long. Germline lookup yields CDR1 LGHDT and CDR2 YNNKEL (reference sequence).

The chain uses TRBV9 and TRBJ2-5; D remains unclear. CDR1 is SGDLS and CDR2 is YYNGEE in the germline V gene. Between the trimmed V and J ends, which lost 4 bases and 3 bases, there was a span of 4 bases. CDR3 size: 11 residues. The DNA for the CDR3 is TGTGCCAGCAGCTCCAAAGAGACCCAGTACTTC. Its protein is CASSSKETQYF.

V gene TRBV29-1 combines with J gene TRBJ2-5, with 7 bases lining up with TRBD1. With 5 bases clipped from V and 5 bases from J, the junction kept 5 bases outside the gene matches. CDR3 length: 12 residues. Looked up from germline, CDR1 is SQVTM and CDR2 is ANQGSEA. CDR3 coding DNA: TGCAGCGTTTTGGGACAGTCCGAGACCCAGTACTTC. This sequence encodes CSVLGQSETQYF.

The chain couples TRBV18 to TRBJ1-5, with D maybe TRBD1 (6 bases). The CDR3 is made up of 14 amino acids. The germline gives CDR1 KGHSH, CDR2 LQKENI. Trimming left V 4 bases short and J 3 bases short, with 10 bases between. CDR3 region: CASSLQGPNQPQHF. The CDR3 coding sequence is TGTGCCAGCTCACTACAGGGTCCCAATCAGCCCCAGCATTTT.

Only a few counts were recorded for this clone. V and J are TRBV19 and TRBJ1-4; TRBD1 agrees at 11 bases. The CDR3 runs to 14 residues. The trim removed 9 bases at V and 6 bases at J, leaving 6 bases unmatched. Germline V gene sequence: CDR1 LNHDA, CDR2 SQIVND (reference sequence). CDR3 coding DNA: TGTGCCAGCACTGCGGGACAGGGGGATGAAAAACTGTTTTTT. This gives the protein CASTAGQGDEKLFF.

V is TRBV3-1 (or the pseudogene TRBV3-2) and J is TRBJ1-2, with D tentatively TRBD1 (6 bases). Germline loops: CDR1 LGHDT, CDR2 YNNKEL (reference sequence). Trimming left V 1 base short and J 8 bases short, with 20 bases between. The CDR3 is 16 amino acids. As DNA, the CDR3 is TGTGCCAGCAGCCAAGGGCCGACCCGGGGGGGGCGAGGCTACACCTTC. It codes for CASSQGPTRGGRGYTF.

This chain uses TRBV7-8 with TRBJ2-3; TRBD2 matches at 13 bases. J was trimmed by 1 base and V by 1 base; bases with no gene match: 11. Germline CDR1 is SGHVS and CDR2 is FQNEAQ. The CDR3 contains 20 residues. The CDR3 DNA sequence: TGTGCCAGCAGCTTAGGGGTGACTAGCGGGGGGCCCTACCGCACAGATACGCAGTATTTT. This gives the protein CASSLGVTSGGPYRTDTQYF.

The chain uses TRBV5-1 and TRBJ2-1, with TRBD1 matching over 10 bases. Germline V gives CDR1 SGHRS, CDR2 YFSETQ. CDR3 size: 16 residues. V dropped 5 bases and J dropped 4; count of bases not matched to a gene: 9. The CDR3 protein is CASSPRQGAFYNEQFF. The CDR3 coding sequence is TGCGCCAGCAGTCCCAGACAGGGGGCGTTTTACAATGAGCAGTTCTTC. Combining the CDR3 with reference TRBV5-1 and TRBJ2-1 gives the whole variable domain KAGVTQTPRYLIKTRGQQVTLSCSPISGHRSVSWYQQTPGQGLQFLFEYFSETQRNKGNFPGRFSGRQFSNSRSEMNVSTLELGDSALYLCASSPRQGAFYNEQFFGPGTRLTVL.

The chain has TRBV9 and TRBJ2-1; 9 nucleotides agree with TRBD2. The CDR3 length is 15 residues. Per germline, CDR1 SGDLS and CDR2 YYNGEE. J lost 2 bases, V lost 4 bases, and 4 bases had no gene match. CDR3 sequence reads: CASSLGTSPYNEQFF. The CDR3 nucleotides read TGTGCCAGCAGCTTAGGGACTAGCCCCTACAATGAGCAGTTCTTC. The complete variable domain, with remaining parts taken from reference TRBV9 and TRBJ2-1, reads DSGVTQTPKHLITATGQRVTLRCSPRSGDLSVYWYQQSLDQGLQFLIQYYNGEERAKGNILERFSAQQFPDLHSELNLSSLELGDSALYFCASSLGTSPYNEQFFGPGTRLTVL.